The 18 T cell receptor beta chains listed next were all sequenced from one sample in a study of blood T cell repertoires in COVID-19. Repertoires were generated with immunoSEQ multiplex PCR, while TCRdb's copy carries only in-frame clones and drops some. This sample has roughly 250,000 clones, with about nine tenths found just once. Sequencing used peripheral blood. These receptors all come from a man aged 35-49 years who had recovered from COVID-19.

The chain uses TRBV7-2 and TRBJ2-3; no clear D gene. V was trimmed by 5 bases and J by 2 bases, leaving 14 bases between them. The CDR3 has 15 amino acids. Germline V CDR1 and CDR2: SGHTA, FQGNSA. Here the CDR3 DNA reads TGTGCCAGCAGCGTCGAGGATCGGCCCACAGATACGCAGTATTTT. This encodes CASSVEDRPTDTQYF. Based on the CDR3 plus reference TRBV7-2 and TRBJ2-3, the full variable domain is GAGVSQSPSNKVTEKGKDVELRCDPISGHTALYWYRQSLGQGLEFLIYFQGNSAPDKSGLPSDRFSAERTGGSVSTLTIQRTQQEDSAVYLCASSVEDRPTDTQYFGPGTRLTVL.

The chain links TRBV7-2 to TRBJ1-5; maybe TRBD1 (5 bases). The CDR3 is 15 amino acids. The germline CDR1 and CDR2 sequences are SGHTA and FQGNSA. V was pared by 5 bases and J by 0 bases, with 11 bases between. CDR3 protein: CASSLQRGSNQPQHF. CDR3 DNA sequence: TGTGCCAGCAGCCTCCAAAGGGGTAGCAATCAGCCCCAGCATTTT.

The chain has TRBV6-4 and TRBJ2-2, with a weak D call TRBD2 (5 bases). Germline V gives CDR1 MRHNA, CDR2 SNTAGT. The germline V and J ends were trimmed by 6 bases and 4 bases, with 12 bases remaining between them. The CDR3 totals 14 residues. The CDR3 sequence: CASRREGSTGELFF. Here the CDR3 DNA reads TGTGCCAGCAGGAGAGAAGGGAGCACCGGGGAGCTGTTTTTT.

This chain joins TRBV6-6 and TRBJ2-3; 9 bases align to TRBD2. The CDR3 consists of 19 residues. The V gene end was trimmed by 6 bases and the J gene end by 2 bases; junction bases not matched to a gene: 18. Germline assignment: CDR1 MNHNY and CDR2 SVGAGI (reference sequence). Written as DNA, the CDR3 is TGTGCCAGCAGCTATCGCCCGTTTCGGACTAGCGAAAACACAGATACGCAGTATTTT. Its translation: CASSYRPFRTSENTDTQYF.

The chain carries TRBV9 and TRBJ2-1, with TRBD2 matching over 14 bases. Germline-derived CDR1 and CDR2 are SGDLS and YYNGEE. With V trimmed by 2 bases and J by 10 bases, 5 bases remained unmatched. CDR3 length: 15 amino acids. The CDR3 DNA follows: TGTGCCAGCAGCGTCGGGACTAGCGGGGGCGAGGAGCAGTTCTTC. Its protein product is CASSVGTSGGEEQFF.

The chain's CDR3 is CASSLLQRGGTDTQYF. DNA of the CDR3: TGCGCCAGCAGCCTACTTCAGCGGGGGGGCACAGATACGCAGTATTTT. The rearrangement joins TRBV4-3 to TRBJ2-3; 9 bases align to TRBD2. With V trimmed by 4 bases and J by 1 base, 6 bases remained unmatched. This CDR3 has 16 residues. Per germline, CDR1 LGHNA and CDR2 YSLEER.

This sequence joins TRBV24-1 and TRBJ2-7, with 9 bases identical to TRBD2. Trimming at V came to 3 bases and at J to 3 bases, leaving 20 bases not matched to a gene. The CDR3 is 20 amino acids. Germline CDR1 KGHDR, CDR2 SFDVKD. The CDR3 is CATSDDHRRAGGMGFYEQYF. In DNA, the CDR3 is TGTGCCACCAGTGATGACCACCGGAGAGCGGGAGGTATGGGGTTCTACGAGCAGTACTTC.

This clone has at least ten counts. The chain links TRBV27 to TRBJ1-1; possible D gene TRBD1, 6 bases. Trimming removed 6 bases from V and 8 bases from J, with 22 bases in between. Germline CDR1 and CDR2: MNHEY and SMNVEV (reference sequence). This CDR3 comprises 15 residues. The CDR3 nucleotides are TGTGCCAGCAGACGAGGGGGTAGACCCCGGGAAGAAGCTTTCTTT. Amino acid sequence: CASRRGGRPREEAFF.

This clone is a singleton in its sample. The rearrangement uses TRBV4-3 and TRBJ2-7; TRBD2 aligns across 10 bases. Germline assignment: CDR1 LGHNA and CDR2 YSLEER. The CDR3 loop spans 16 amino acids. Trimming took 1 base from V and 5 from J; bases not matched to a gene: 8. The CDR3, as DNA: TGCGCCAGCAGCCAAGCCCCACTAGCGGGAACTAACGAGCAGTACTTC. Amino acid sequence: CASSQAPLAGTNEQYF.

The J gene is TRBJ2-7, the V gene TRBV11-2, with D possibly matching TRBD1 (7 bases). The CDR3 is 15 residues long. V was shortened by 4 bases and J by 5 bases, with 18 bases between the two germline ends. CDR1 SGHAT and CDR2 FQNNGV come from the germline V gene. The CDR3 DNA is TGTGCCAGCAGCTCCCTGACCAGGGGGGTTCACGAGCAGTACTTC. Translation gives CASSSLTRGVHEQYF.

To note about this clone: Different DNA sequences within this sample yield the same CDR3. V and J are TRBV7-6 and TRBJ2-1, with 14 bases identical to TRBD2. This CDR3 comprises 15 residues. From germline, CDR1 is SGHVS and CDR2 FNYEAQ. J lost 6 bases, V lost 4 bases, and 2 bases had no gene match. In nucleotides, the CDR3 is TGTGCCAGCAGCTCCGGACTAGCGGGGGGCAATGAGCAGTTCTTC. Translation gives CASSSGLAGGNEQFF.

This rearrangement joins TRBV12-3 or TRBV12-4 to TRBJ2-1; no firm D call. This CDR3 contains 13 residues. V was cut by 2 bases and J by 10 bases, with 12 bases left in between. The DNA of the CDR3 is TGTGCCAGCAGTTTAAGTCCTATGAAGGAGCAGTTCTTC. It translates to CASSLSPMKEQFF.

This chain connects TRBV12-5 to TRBJ1-5; perhaps TRBD1 as D (6 bases). Germline V gene sequence: CDR1 LGHNT, CDR2 FRNRAP. The V end lost 4 bases, the J end lost 4 bases, and 11 bases lay between the germline ends. The CDR3 is 14 amino acids. The CDR3 bases are TGTGCTAGTGGTTCAGGACAGAGGAATCAGCCCCAGCATTTT. Amino acids: CASGSGQRNQPQHF.

The gene calls are TRBV30 and TRBJ1-1; the match to TRBD1 covers 12 bases. In germline, CDR1 is GTSNPN, CDR2 SVGIG (reference sequence). V shed 1 base and J 11 bases; nucleotides not matched to a gene: 8. The CDR3 is 14 amino acids. The CDR3 coding sequence is TGTGCCTGGAGTGGGTGGGGACAGGGGGCGCAGGCTTTCTTT. This gives the protein CAWSGWGQGAQAFF.

This rearrangement joins TRBV6-5 to TRBJ2-7, with D possibly being TRBD1 (5 bases). There are 12 residues in the CDR3. CDR1 is MNHEY, CDR2 SVGAGI, per germline. Trimming cost V 6 bases and J 6 bases, with 12 bases left between them. CDR3 bases: TGTGCCAGCAGGAACCCACAGGTCGAGCAGTACTTC. Encoded protein: CASRNPQVEQYF.

This rearrangement joins TRBV7-2 to TRBJ1-1; D might be TRBD1 (6 bases). The CDR3 length is 14 residues. Germline CDR1 reads SGHTA; CDR2 reads FQGNSA. The V end lost 5 bases, the J end lost 7 bases, and 17 bases lay between the germline ends. The CDR3 DNA is TGTGCCAGCAGCCCACAGGGAGGGGGAGGTGAAGCTTTCTTT. It is translated as CASSPQGGGGEAFF. The whole variable domain, remainder taken from reference TRBV7-2 and TRBJ1-1, is GAGVSQSPSNKVTEKGKDVELRCDPISGHTALYWYRQSLGQGLEFLIYFQGNSAPDKSGLPSDRFSAERTGGSVSTLTIQRTQQEDSAVYLCASSPQGGGGEAFFGQGTRLTVV.

The chain links TRBV7-8 to TRBJ1-3; D uncertain. This CDR3 has 16 residues. The V end lost 0 bases, the J end lost 0 bases, and 9 bases lay between the germline ends. The germline V gene encodes CDR1 SGHVS and CDR2 FQNEAQ. The CDR3 coding sequence is TGTGCCAGCAGCTTAGCTTTGACTACCTCTGGAAACACCATATATTTT. This sequence encodes CASSLALTTSGNTIYF.

V gene TRBV19 combines with J gene TRBJ1-5; D unresolved. The germline gives CDR1 LNHDA, CDR2 SQIVND (reference sequence). The CDR3 length is 13 residues. Trimming pared 5 bases from V and 4 bases from J, leaving 9 bases between. CDR3 sequence: CASSPDNNQPQHF. The CDR3 nucleotides are TGTGCCAGTAGTCCCGACAATAATCAGCCCCAGCATTTT. Complete variable domain (other parts from reference TRBV19 and TRBJ1-5): DGGITQSPKYLFRKEGQNVTLSCEQNLNHDAMYWYRQDPGQGLRLIYYSQIVNDFQKGDIAEGYSVSREKKESFPLTVTSAQKNPTAFYLCASSPDNNQPQHFGDGTRLSIL.